A single sample gave rise to the 22 T cell receptor beta chains below, sequenced in a study of tumor-infiltrating lymphocytes in primary liver carcinoma. Between about 20 and 30 mg of unsorted bulk tissue served as the source from which RNA and DNA were co-extracted. Researchers generated TCR beta cDNA from 500 ng of total RNA, relying on a constant-region primer. Each TCR beta library was derived from three nested multiplex PCR rounds that employed slightly modified ARM-PCR. With TRBV1-TRBV30 forward primers and a C-beta reverse primer, the first two PCR rounds were run for around 10 cycles each. TCRdb ran MiXCR on the multiplex PCR reads and lists one entry per CDR3 protein. The table lists tens of thousands of distinct CDR3 sequences, more than 70% of them singletons. The sample was tumor-adjacent normal liver tissue. These receptors were collected from a woman aged 25 to 39 with primary liver carcinoma and hepatitis B virus infection.

The sample holds many counts of this clonotype. The V gene is TRBV5-1, the J gene TRBJ2-1; 12 bases map to TRBD2. The CDR3 loop spans 15 amino acids. The germline gives CDR1 SGHRS, CDR2 YFSETQ. After removal of 5 bases from V and 5 bases from J, the junction contained 5 bases not matched to a gene. The chain's CDR3 is CASSSGLAGHNEQFF. CDR3 DNA: TGCGCCAGCAGTTCAGGACTAGCGGGGCACAATGAGCAGTTCTTC.

At least ten counts were recorded for this clonotype. The CDR3 DNA sequence: TGTGCCAGCAGTTCAGGGGTGATTACCAAAAACATTCAGTACTTC. This codes for CASSSGVITKNIQYF. The V call is TRBV7-9, the J call TRBJ2-4; D is perhaps TRBD1 (6 bases). The CDR3 contains 15 residues. Trimming left V 6 bases short and J 2 bases short, with 14 bases between. CDR1 and CDR2 from the germline V gene are SEHNR and FQNEAQ (reference sequence).

Concerning this clonotype itself: An end of the junction does not agree with germline; a read error may underlie this. V and J are TRBV6-6 and TRBJ2-2, with TRBD1 as a possible D gene (5 bases). The CDR3 is 14 residues long. Per the germline V gene, CDR1 is MNHNY and CDR2 is SVGAGI (reference sequence). The CDR3 nucleotides are TGTGCCAACAGTTGGATAGGGGCCACCGGGGAGCTGTTTTTT. It is translated as CANSWIGATGELFF.

The V gene is TRBV12-3 or TRBV12-4, the J gene TRBJ2-5, with D unclear. The V gene lost 7 bases and the J gene lost 5 bases, with 17 bases spanning the gap. The CDR3 totals 14 residues. The CDR3: CASTYSGSYETQYF. The CDR3 coding sequence is TGTGCCAGCACTTACTCCGGTAGTTATGAGACCCAGTACTTC.

The gene calls are TRBV10-3 and TRBJ1-1; D remains unclear. V dropped 5 bases and J dropped 0 bases, with 13 bases sitting between them. CDR3 length: 15 residues. Germline-derived CDR1 and CDR2 are ENHRY and SYGVKD. CDR3 coding DNA: TGTGCCATCAGTACCGGGAAAACGCTGAACACTGAAGCTTTCTTT. This sequence encodes CAISTGKTLNTEAFF.

Concerning this clonotype: This CDR3 is missing its conserved last phenylalanine or tryptophan, likely due to a read error. This rearrangement joins TRBV30 to TRBJ2-1, with 8 bases that match TRBD2. Germline CDR1 reads GTSNPN; CDR2 reads SVGIG (reference sequence). Germline trimming cut 0 bases from V and 10 bases from J; bases unmatched to any gene: 11. This CDR3 is 15 amino acids long. The CDR3 is CAWSVPVAGQWEQFY. The CDR3 DNA follows: TGTGCCTGGAGTGTTCCGGTAGCGGGACAATGGGAGCAGTTCTAC.

J is TRBJ1-5 and V is TRBV29-1, with D perhaps TRBD1 (6 bases). The CDR3 is 13 amino acids. The V end was cut by 6 bases, the J end by 10 bases, with 19 bases between. CDR1 and CDR2 from the germline V gene are SQVTM and ANQGSEA. The DNA of the CDR3 is TGCAGCGTGGGGGGGGGCCCAGACGGCCCCCAGCATTTT. Translating gives CSVGGGPDGPQHF.

As regards this clonotype: At one of its ends the junction is not consistent with the germline gene, which may arise from a read error. The chain links TRBV29-1 to TRBJ2-5; 9 bases match TRBD1. Germline CDR1 and CDR2: SQVTM and ANQGSEA. The CDR3 has 12 amino acids. The DNA of the CDR3 is TGCAGCGCCGGGACAGGGAGGGAGACTCAGTGCTTC. This gives the protein CSAGTGRETQCF.

Points on this clonotype: One end of the junction varies from germline; a read error may be responsible. The chain has TRBV20-1 and TRBJ1-6; D gene uncertain. Germline CDR1 is DFQATT and CDR2 is SNEGSKA (reference sequence). The CDR3 is made up of 12 amino acids. CDR3 nucleotides: TGCAGTGCTAAATCTTATAATACACCCCTCCACTTT. It specifies CSAKSYNTPLHF.

On this clonotype itself: The germline gene is not matched at one end of the junction; a read error may be the cause. V is TRBV11-1 and J is TRBJ2-7, with unresolved D. This CDR3 has 14 residues. Germline lookup yields CDR1 SGHAT and CDR2 FQDESV (reference sequence). DNA of the CDR3: TGTGCCAGCACCTACGGAGTCTTAACCTACAAGCAGTACTTC. Translation: CASTYGVLTYKQYF.

The chain carries TRBV2 and TRBJ2-1; D remains unclear. V was shortened by 6 bases and J by 0 bases, with 15 bases between the two germline ends. This CDR3 is built from 16 residues. Germline V gene lookup returns CDR1 SNHLY and CDR2 FYNNEI. CDR3 nucleotides: TGTGCCAGCAGCTCACCCGCACTTAACTCCTACAATGAGCAGTTCTTC. This encodes CASSSPALNSYNEQFF. The variable domain in full, completed from reference TRBV2 and TRBJ2-1, reads EPEVTQTPSHQVTQMGQEVILRCVPISNHLYFYWYRQILGQKVEFLVSFYNNEISEKSEIFDDQFSVERPDGSNFTLKIRSTKLEDSAMYFCASSSPALNSYNEQFFGPGTRLTVL.

J is TRBJ2-3 and V is TRBV11-2; tentatively, D is TRBD2 (6 bases). The V gene's germline CDR1 is SGHAT and CDR2 FQNNGV. This CDR3 region has 17 residues. Trimming removed 6 bases from V and 2 bases from J, with 21 bases in between. The CDR3 DNA reads TGTGCCAGCAGTCATCGAAGGATCGGGAGCCTCACAGATACGCAGTATTTT. It specifies CASSHRRIGSLTDTQYF.

Written as DNA, the CDR3 is TGCAGAGCTAAACCTCTGCCGTATGGCTACACCTTC. It encodes CRAKPLPYGYTF. J is TRBJ1-2 and V is TRBV29-1; D not resolved. The CDR3 loop spans 12 amino acids. Germline CDR1 SQVTM, CDR2 ANQGSEA.

The CDR3 spells CASSQDGIFSGANVLTF. In DNA form, the CDR3 reads TGTGCCAGCAGCCAGGACGGCATCTTCTCCGGGGCCAACGTCCTGACTTTC. The chain is built from TRBV5-6 and TRBJ2-6; D remains ambiguous. Between the trimmed V and J ends, which lost 4 bases and 4 bases, there was a span of 18 bases. The CDR3 has 17 residues. Germline loops: CDR1 SGHDT, CDR2 YYEEEE.

To note about this clonotype: One end of the junction fails to match germline, which may point to a read error. The J gene is TRBJ2-3, the V gene TRBV6-1, with 8 bases lining up with TRBD1. The V gene's germline CDR1 is MNHNS and CDR2 SASEGT. The CDR3 covers 15 residues. CDR3 sequence reads: CASSEQGASTDMQYF. DNA for the CDR3: TGTGCCAGCAGTGAGCAGGGGGCCAGCACAGATATGCAGTATTTT.

A few counts support this clonotype. V gene TRBV19 combines with J gene TRBJ2-5; 12 bases align to TRBD1. Germline CDR1 reads LNHDA; CDR2 reads SQIVND (reference sequence). V lost 5 bases, J lost 5 bases, and 9 bases stayed unmatched. This CDR3 has 16 residues. The CDR3: CASSPSGTGGHETQYF. The CDR3 DNA is TGTGCCAGTAGTCCATCCGGGACAGGGGGCCATGAGACCCAGTACTTC.

In this sample, this clonotype turned up a few times. This chain links TRBV11-2 with TRBJ2-3; D remains unclear. This CDR3 has 13 residues. Trimming shortened V by 8 bases and J by 8 bases, and 17 bases separated the two germline ends. CDR1 and CDR2 (germline): SGHAT, FQNNGV. The CDR3 DNA sequence: TGTGCCAGCGGCCTATACCTTAAAGGTACGCAGTATTTT. It encodes CASGLYLKGTQYF.

The DNA for the CDR3 is TGCAGTGTCCCAAGCCCGGGACTAGACCACGAGCAGTACTTC. It translates to CSVPSPGLDHEQYF. The rearrangement links TRBV20-1 to TRBJ2-7, with TRBD2 matching over 8 bases. CDR1 is DFQATT and CDR2 is SNEGSKA in the germline V gene (reference sequence). V gave up 7 bases and J gave up 5 bases; unmatched junction bases: 13. The CDR3 sequence is 14 residues long.

Details on this clonotype: Sequence at one end of the junction differs from germline and may be a read error. This sequence joins TRBV6-6 and TRBJ2-3, with a weak D call TRBD2 (6 bases). The germline V gene has CDR1 MNHNY and CDR2 SVGAGI (reference sequence). The length of the CDR3 is 17 residues. The chain's CDR3 is CVSSYPFGSGSTDTQYF. DNA for the CDR3: TGTGTCAGCAGTTACCCTTTTGGCAGCGGGTCCACAGATACGCAGTATTTT.

This chain links TRBV4-3 with TRBJ2-3; 10 bases align to TRBD1. This CDR3 spans 15 amino acids. Germline lookup yields CDR1 LGHNA and CDR2 YSLEER. J lost 5 bases, V lost 6 bases, and 8 bases had no gene match. This CDR3 is CASSAQGQGLDTQYF. CDR3 DNA: TGCGCCAGCAGTGCCCAGGGACAGGGGCTAGATACGCAGTATTTT.

The chain combines TRBV12-3 or TRBV12-4 with TRBJ2-7; the match to TRBD2 covers 10 bases. CDR3 length equals 15 residues. J gave up 1 base and V 6 bases, and 6 bases lay outside the gene matches. The chain's CDR3 is CASRSGTSESYEQYF. The CDR3 DNA reads TGTGCCAGCAGATCCGGGACTAGCGAATCCTACGAGCAGTACTTC.

This chain links TRBV19 with TRBJ2-1; 10 positions agree with TRBD2. With V trimmed by 5 bases and J by 6 bases, 4 bases remained unmatched. Per germline, CDR1 LNHDA and CDR2 SQIVND (reference sequence). There are 14 residues in the CDR3. CDR3 sequence reads: CASSPLAGTNEQFF. The CDR3 region has the DNA TGTGCCAGTAGTCCACTAGCGGGAACCAATGAGCAGTTCTTC.